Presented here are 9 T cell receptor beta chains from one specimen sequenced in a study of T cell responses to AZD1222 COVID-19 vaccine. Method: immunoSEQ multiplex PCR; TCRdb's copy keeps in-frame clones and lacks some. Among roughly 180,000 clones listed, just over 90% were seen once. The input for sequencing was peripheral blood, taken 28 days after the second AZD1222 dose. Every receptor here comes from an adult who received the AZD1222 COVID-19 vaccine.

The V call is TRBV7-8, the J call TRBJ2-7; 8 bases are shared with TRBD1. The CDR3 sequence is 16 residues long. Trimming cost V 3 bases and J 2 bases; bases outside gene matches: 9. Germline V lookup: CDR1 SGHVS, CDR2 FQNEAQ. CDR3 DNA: TGTGCCAGCAGCTTTTCGGTCGGACAGGGAGCCTACGAGCAGTACTTC. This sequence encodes CASSFSVGQGAYEQYF.

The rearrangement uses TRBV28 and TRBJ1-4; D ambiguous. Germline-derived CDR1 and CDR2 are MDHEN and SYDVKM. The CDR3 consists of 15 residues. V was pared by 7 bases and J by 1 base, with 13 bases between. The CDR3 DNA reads TGTGCCAGCACCGAGGGAGGAGGAACTAATGAAAAACTGTTTTTT. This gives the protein CASTEGGGTNEKLFF. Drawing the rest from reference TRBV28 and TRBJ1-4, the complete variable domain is DVKVTQSSRYLVKRTGEKVFLECVQDMDHENMFWYRQDPGLGLRLIYFSYDVKMKEKGDIPEGYSVSREKKERFSLILESASTNQTSMYLCASTEGGGTNEKLFFGSGTQLSVL.

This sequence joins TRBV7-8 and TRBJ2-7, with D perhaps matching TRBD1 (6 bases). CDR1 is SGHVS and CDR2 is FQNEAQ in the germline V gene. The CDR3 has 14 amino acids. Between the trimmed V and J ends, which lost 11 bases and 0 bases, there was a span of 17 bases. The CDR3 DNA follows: TGTGCCGGCTCCAGCGCCAGGGGCTCCTACGAGCAGTACTTC. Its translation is CAGSSARGSYEQYF.

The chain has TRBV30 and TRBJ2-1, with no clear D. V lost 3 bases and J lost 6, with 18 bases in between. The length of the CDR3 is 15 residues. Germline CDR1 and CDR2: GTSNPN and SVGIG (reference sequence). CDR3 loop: CAWRGQARLGNEQFF. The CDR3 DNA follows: TGTGCCTGGAGGGGCCAGGCTAGGTTGGGCAATGAGCAGTTCTTC.

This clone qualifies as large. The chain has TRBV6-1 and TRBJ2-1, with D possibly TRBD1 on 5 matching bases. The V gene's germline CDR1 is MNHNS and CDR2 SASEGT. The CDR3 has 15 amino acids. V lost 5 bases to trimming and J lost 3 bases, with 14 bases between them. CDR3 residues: CASSLGLPSYNEQFF. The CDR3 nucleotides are TGTGCCAGCAGTCTGGGGCTCCCTAGCTACAATGAGCAGTTCTTC.

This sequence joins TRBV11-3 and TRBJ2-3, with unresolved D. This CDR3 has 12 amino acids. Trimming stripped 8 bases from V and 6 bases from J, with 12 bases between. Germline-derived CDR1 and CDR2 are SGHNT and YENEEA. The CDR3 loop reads CASSPSDDTQYF. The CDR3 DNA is TGTGCCAGCTCCCCCTCCGATGATACGCAGTATTTT.

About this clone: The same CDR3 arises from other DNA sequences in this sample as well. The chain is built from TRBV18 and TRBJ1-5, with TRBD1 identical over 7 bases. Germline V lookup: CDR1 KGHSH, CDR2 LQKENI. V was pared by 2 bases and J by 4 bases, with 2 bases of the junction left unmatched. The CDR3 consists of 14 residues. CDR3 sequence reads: CASSPTGVNQPQHF. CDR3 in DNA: TGTGCCAGCTCACCAACAGGGGTTAATCAGCCCCAGCATTTT.

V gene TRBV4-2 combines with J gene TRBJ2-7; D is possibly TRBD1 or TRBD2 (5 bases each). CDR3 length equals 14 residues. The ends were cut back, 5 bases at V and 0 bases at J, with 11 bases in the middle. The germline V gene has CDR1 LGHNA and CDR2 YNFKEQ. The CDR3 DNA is TGTGCCAGCAGCTCCGGGACCAACTCCTACGAGCAGTACTTC. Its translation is CASSSGTNSYEQYF.

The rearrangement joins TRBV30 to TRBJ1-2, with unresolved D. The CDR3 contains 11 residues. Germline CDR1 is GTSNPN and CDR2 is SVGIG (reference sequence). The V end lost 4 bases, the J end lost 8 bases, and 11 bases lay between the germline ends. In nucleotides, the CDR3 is TGTGCCTGGAATCTAGTCCACGGCTACACCTTC. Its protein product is CAWNLVHGYTF.